This T cell receptor beta chain was documented in a study of cytomegalovirus exposure and HLA in healthy donors. Study conclusions and caveats: Reportedly, cytomegalovirus status was diagnosed with high sensitivity and specificity. Apart from CMV serostatus, no immune exposure information was available. Among donors in an Asian-associated ancestry cluster, a later analysis reportedly found fewer N-insertions than the roughly 680-donor mean.

J gave up 5 bases and V 1 base, and 4 bases lay outside the gene matches. CDR1 SGHTA and CDR2 FQGTGA come from the germline V gene. The CDR3 spans 14 residues. In regard to this clone: Antigen unknown.

The PCR used 60 Vbeta and 13 Jbeta primers. As originally analysed: Roughly 11 million shared chains were among around 80 million unique TCR beta chains counted in a later analysis. Generated by immunoSEQ multiplex PCR, the TCRdb table keeps only in-frame clones and is missing some. The DNA was the basis for D and trimming; V, J and clone size are from that table. The data show about 90,000 clones, roughly 63% seen once. The material sequenced was PBMCs. V is TRBV7-3 and J is TRBJ1-1, with 7 nucleotides matching TRBD1. This TCR was sampled from a woman between 50 and 59 years old in good health and CMV-seropositive. CDR3 amino acids: CASSLSTTGTEAFF. The CDR3 DNA reads as TGTGCCAGCAGCTTAAGCACGACAGGGACTGAAGCTTTCTTT.